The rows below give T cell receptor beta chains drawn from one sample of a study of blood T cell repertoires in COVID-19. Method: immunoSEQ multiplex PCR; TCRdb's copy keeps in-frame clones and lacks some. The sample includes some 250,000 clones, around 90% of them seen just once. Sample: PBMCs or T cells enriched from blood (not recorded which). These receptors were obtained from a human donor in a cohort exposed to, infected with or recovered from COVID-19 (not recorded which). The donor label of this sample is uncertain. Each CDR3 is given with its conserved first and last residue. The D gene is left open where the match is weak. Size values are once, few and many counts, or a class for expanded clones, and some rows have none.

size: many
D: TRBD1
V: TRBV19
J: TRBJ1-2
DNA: TGTGCCAGTAGTTTTGGGGACAGCCGGTATGGCTACACCTTC
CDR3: CASSFGDSRYGYTF

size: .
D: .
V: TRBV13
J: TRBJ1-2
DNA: TGTGCCAGCAGCTTAGGCAACAGGGTTTACTATGGCTACACCTTC
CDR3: CASSLGNRVYYGYTF

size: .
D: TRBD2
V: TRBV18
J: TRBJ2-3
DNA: TGTGCCAGCTCACCACAGCAAGAAAGCGGGGGGGCCCAGCTCCATACGCAGTATTTT
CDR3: CASSPQQESGGAQLHTQYF

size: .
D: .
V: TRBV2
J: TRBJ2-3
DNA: TGTGCCAGCAGTGAAGTGGCCGCACGCACAGATACGCAGTATTTT
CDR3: CASSEVAARTDTQYF

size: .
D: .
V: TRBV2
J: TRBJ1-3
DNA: TGTGCCAGCGGAACCGGGAGCTCTGGAAACACCATATATTTT
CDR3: CASGTGSSGNTIYF

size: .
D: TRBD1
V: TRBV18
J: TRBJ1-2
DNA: TGTGCCAGCTCACCCGACAGGGACGGCTATGGCTACACCTTC
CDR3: CASSPDRDGYGYTF

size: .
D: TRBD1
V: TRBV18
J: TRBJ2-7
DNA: TGTGCCAGCTCACCCGACACAGGGGGCGCTTTGGGCGAGCAGTACTTC
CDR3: CASSPDTGGALGEQYF

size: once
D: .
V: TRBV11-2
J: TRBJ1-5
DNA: TGTGCCAGCAGCTACAGGGCAGACCAGGGGCAGCATTTT
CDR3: CASSYRADQGQHF

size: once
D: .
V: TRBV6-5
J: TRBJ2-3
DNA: TGTGCCAGCAGCACCGACAACACAGATACGCAGTATTTT
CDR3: CASSTDNTDTQYF

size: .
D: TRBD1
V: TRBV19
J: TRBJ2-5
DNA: TGTGCCAGTAGTAGGACAGGGGGAGAGACCCAGTACTTC
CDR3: CASSRTGGETQYF

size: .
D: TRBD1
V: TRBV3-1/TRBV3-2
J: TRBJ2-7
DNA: TGTGCCAGCAGCCAAGGGACAGGGTCCTACGAGCAGTACTTC
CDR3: CASSQGTGSYEQYF

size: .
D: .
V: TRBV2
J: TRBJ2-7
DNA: TGTGCCAGCAGTCCCCGCTCCGAGGGCTCCTACGAGCAGTACTTC
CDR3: CASSPRSEGSYEQYF

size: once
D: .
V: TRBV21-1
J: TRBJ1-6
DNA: TGTGCCAGCAGCAAAGAAGCCAGGGGGGACGGACCCCTCCACTTT
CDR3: CASSKEARGDGPLHF

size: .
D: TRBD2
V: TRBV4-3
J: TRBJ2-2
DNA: TGCGCCAGCAGCCAAGGAGGCGCGGGGGGGAGTGCCGGGGAGCTGTTTTTT
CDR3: CASSQGGAGGSAGELFF

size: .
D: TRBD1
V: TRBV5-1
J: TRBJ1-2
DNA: TGCGCCAGCAGCGATGGACAGGGGCAAGATGGCTACACCTTC
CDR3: CASSDGQGQDGYTF

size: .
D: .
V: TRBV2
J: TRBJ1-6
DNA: TGTGCCAGCGCCTACCAGGGTGGTAATTCACCCCTCCACTTT
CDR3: CASAYQGGNSPLHF

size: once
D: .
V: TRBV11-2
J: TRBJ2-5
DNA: TGTGCCAGCAGCGTTAACACAGGGGCGGGGGAGACCCAGTACTTC
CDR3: CASSVNTGAGETQYF

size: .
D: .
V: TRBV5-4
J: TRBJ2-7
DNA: TGTGCCAGCAGCCCTGGGGGGAGCGCCTACGAGCAGTACTTC
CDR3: CASSPGGSAYEQYF

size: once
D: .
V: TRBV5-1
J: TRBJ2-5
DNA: TGCGCCAGCAGCTTGAATAGTGTCCAAGAGACCCAGTACTTC
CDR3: CASSLNSVQETQYF

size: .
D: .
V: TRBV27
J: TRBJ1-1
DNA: TGTGCCAGCAAAAAGAATCGGGGGGCGTTGGACACTGAAGCTTTCTTT
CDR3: CASKKNRGALDTEAFF

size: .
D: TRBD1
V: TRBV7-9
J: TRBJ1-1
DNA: TGTGCCAGCAGCCTTGGGGACAGGGGGCGAAGAGAGCCTGAAGCTTTCTTT
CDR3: CASSLGDRGRREPEAFF

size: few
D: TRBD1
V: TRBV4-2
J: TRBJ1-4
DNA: TGTGCCAGCAGCCCCATGACAGGGCCGGCTGAAAAACTGTTTTTT
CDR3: CASSPMTGPAEKLFF

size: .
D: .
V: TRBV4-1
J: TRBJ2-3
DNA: TGCGCCAGCAGCCAGACCGGGGAAACAGATACGCAGTATTTT
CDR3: CASSQTGETDTQYF

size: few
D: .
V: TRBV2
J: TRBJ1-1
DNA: TGTGCCAGCAGTGAACTAGAGACCCTCATGAACACTGAAGCTTTCTTT
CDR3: CASSELETLMNTEAFF

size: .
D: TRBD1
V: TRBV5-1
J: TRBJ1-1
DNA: TGCGCCAGCAGCAACAGGGGTCCCCGGGGCACTGAAGCTTTCTTT
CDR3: CASSNRGPRGTEAFF

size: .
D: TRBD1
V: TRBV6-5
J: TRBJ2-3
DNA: TGTGCCAGCAGCCAGGGGGTAGGTGAGACAGATACGCAGTATTTT
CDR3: CASSQGVGETDTQYF

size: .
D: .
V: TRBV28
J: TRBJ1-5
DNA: TGTGCCAGCAGTACCCTTCGGGGAGGCAATCAGCCCCAGCATTTT
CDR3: CASSTLRGGNQPQHF

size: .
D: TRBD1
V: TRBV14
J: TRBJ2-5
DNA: TGTGCCAGCAGCCTAGAGACAGGGCAAGAGACCCAGTACTTC
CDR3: CASSLETGQETQYF

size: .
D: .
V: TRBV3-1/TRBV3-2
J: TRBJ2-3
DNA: TGTGCCAGCAGCTGGGGCGGGGACAGCACAGATACGCAGTATTTT
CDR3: CASSWGGDSTDTQYF

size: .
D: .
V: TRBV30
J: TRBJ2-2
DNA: TGTGCCTGGCAAATGGACAGGAACACCGGGGAGCTGTTTTTT
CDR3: CAWQMDRNTGELFF

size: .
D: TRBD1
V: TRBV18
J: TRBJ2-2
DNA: TGTGCCAGCTCACCAAGGGACAGGGCTCCGAACACCGGGGAGCTGTTTTTT
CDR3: CASSPRDRAPNTGELFF

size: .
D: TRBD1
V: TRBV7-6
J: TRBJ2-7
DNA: TGTGCCAGCAGCCTTAGGGGGCCCTCCTACGAGCAGTACTTC
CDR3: CASSLRGPSYEQYF

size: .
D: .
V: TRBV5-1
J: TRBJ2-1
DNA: TGCGCCAGCAGCTTGGTAACCGGGACTTCCTACAATGAGCAGTTCTTC
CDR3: CASSLVTGTSYNEQFF

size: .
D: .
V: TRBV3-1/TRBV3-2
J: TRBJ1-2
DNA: TGTGCCAGCAGCCAAGGAGCAGGGGTATCCTATGGCTACACCTTC
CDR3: CASSQGAGVSYGYTF

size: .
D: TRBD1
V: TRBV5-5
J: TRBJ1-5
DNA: TGTGCCAGCAGTTACGGGACAGGGGCCTTTTTGGGCAATCAGCCCCAGCATTTT
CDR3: CASSYGTGAFLGNQPQHF

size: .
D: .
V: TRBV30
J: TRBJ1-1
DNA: TGTGCCTGGAGGAGGGACACTGAAGCTTTCTTT
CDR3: CAWRRDTEAFF

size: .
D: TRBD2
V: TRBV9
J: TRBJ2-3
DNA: TGTGCCAGCAGCGTAGCGGGGGGGCCTAGCACAGATACGCAGTATTTT
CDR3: CASSVAGGPSTDTQYF

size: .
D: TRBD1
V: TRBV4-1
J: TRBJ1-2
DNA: TGCGCCAGCAGCCAATTCACCGGGACAGGGTCCGGCTATGGCTACACCTTC
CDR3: CASSQFTGTGSGYGYTF

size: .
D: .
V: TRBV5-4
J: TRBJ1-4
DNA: TGTGCCAGCAGCCCGGGAGAGATCGGCACGGAAAAACTGTTTTTT
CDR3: CASSPGEIGTEKLFF

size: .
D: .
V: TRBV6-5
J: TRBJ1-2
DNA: TGTGCCAGCAGTTACGGGGCCAGGGATCGCTACACCTTC
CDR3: CASSYGARDRYTF

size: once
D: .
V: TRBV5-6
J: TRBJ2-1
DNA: TGTGCCAGCAGCTTGGAGCTAGTGACCCACAATGAGCAGTTCTTC
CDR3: CASSLELVTHNEQFF

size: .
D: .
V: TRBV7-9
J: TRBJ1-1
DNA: TGTGCCAGCAGCTTAGACACCTCAGATGCTTTCTTT
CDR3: CASSLDTSDAFF

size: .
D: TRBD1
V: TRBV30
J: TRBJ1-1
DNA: TGTGCCTGGCCCTTCGTATCCTCGACAGGGAAGTGGGAGAACACTGAAGCTTTCTTT
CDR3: CAWPFVSSTGKWENTEAFF

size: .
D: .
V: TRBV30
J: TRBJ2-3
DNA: TGTGCCTGGAGTGTACGAGGGGGGGGCCCGAATACGCAGTATTTT
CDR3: CAWSVRGGGPNTQYF

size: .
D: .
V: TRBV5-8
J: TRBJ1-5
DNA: TGTGCCAGCAGCTTGGGGAGGGGTAAGGCCAATCAGCCCCAGCATTTT
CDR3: CASSLGRGKANQPQHF